The 25 T cell receptor beta chains below come from one sample, sequenced in a study of cytomegalovirus exposure and HLA in healthy donors. PCR primers comprised 60 Vbeta and 13 Jbeta primers. Sequenced by immunoSEQ multiplex PCR; TCRdb stores in-frame clones only, minus some. Counted here are about 82,000 clones, approximately 90% occurring once; the ten biggest clones make up about 2.5%. The sample consisted of PBMCs. The origin of the receptors is a man aged 18 to 30 in good health and CMV-seronegative.

The chain links TRBV28 to TRBJ1-5; unclear D gene. The length of the CDR3 is 17 residues. V was pared by 2 bases and J by 0 bases, with 14 bases between. CDR1 and CDR2 from the germline V gene are MDHEN and SYDVKM. CDR3 amino acids: CASSLRGGVSSNQPQHF. As DNA, the CDR3 is TGTGCCAGCAGTTTACGTGGAGGAGTTTCTAGCAATCAGCCCCAGCATTTT.

The rearrangement links TRBV2 to TRBJ2-7, with D possibly matching TRBD2 (6 bases). In germline, CDR1 is SNHLY, CDR2 FYNNEI. Trimming took off 8 bases at V and 4 bases at J, with 12 bases between the two ends. This CDR3 region has 12 residues. The CDR3: CASRDLGYEQYF. DNA for the CDR3: TGTGCCAGCCGGGACTTGGGGTACGAGCAGTACTTC.

The rearrangement joins TRBV4-1 to TRBJ2-5, with D unresolved. The DNA end is more similar to TRBJ2-7, so the J call may be wrong. Germline V gene lookup returns CDR1 MGHRA and CDR2 YSYEKL. This CDR3 comprises 14 residues. DNA for the CDR3: TGCGCCAGCAGCCAAGTTTCTCTGAGAAACGAGCAGTACTTC. This sequence encodes CASSQVSLRNEQYF.

The CDR3 loop reads CASSGEGQGYTEAFF. CDR3 in DNA: TGTGCCAGTAGTGGAGAGGGACAGGGGTACACTGAAGCTTTCTTT. This chain connects TRBV19 to TRBJ1-1, with 10 bases that match TRBD1. The CDR3 runs 15 residues. Germline lookup yields CDR1 LNHDA and CDR2 SQIVND (reference sequence). The V gene end was trimmed by 5 bases and the J gene end by 3 bases; junction bases not matched to a gene: 6.

The CDR3 protein is CASVARGRTEAFF. The CDR3 DNA is TGTGCCAGCGTCGCCAGGGGACGCACTGAAGCTTTCTTT. The V call is TRBV7-9, the J call TRBJ1-1, with D possibly being TRBD1 (6 bases). Trimming removed 8 bases from V and 4 bases from J, with 14 bases in between. From germline, CDR1 is SEHNR and CDR2 FQNEAQ (reference sequence). The CDR3 is 13 amino acids.

The gene calls are TRBV15 and TRBJ1-2; 7 bases fit TRBD1. Trimming cost V 3 bases and J 2 bases; bases outside gene matches: 6. In germline, CDR1 is LNHNV, CDR2 YYDKDF (reference sequence). The CDR3 is made up of 15 amino acids. The CDR3 loop is CATSRGLGQNYGYTF. For the CDR3, the DNA is TGTGCCACCAGCAGGGGATTGGGACAGAACTATGGCTACACCTTC.

The V gene is TRBV4-1, the J gene TRBJ1-1; D gene ambiguous. V was trimmed by 1 base and J by 1 base, leaving 7 bases between them. The CDR3 loop spans 14 amino acids. Germline CDR1 is MGHRA and CDR2 is YSYEKL. The CDR3 region is CASSQVARNTEAFF. CDR3 coding DNA: TGCGCCAGCAGCCAAGTAGCCCGGAACACTGAAGCTTTCTTT.

The chain carries TRBV15 and TRBJ2-7; 9 bases fit TRBD2. Germline-derived CDR1 and CDR2 are LNHNV and YYDKDF (reference sequence). The CDR3 runs 14 residues. As DNA, the CDR3 is TGTGCTGTCGGTAGCGGGAGTTTTTCCTACGAGCAGTACTTC. Protein sequence: CAVGSGSFSYEQYF.

The chain combines TRBV19 with TRBJ2-7, with a weak D call TRBD2 (6 bases). CDR3 length: 16 amino acids. Trimming pared 8 bases from V and 3 bases from J, leaving 23 bases between. Germline V CDR1 and CDR2: LNHDA, SQIVND (reference sequence). CDR3 protein: CASASVGGGADYEQYF. CDR3 in DNA: TGTGCCAGTGCCAGCGTCGGGGGAGGTGCCGACTACGAGCAGTACTTC.

The gene calls are TRBV6-1 and TRBJ2-4; TRBD1 matches 7 bases. This CDR3 has 16 amino acids. Looked up from germline, CDR1 is MNHNS and CDR2 is SASEGT. With 6 bases clipped from V and 1 base from J, the junction kept 9 bases outside the gene matches. The CDR3 sequence: CASSEQGILAKNIQYF. As DNA, the CDR3 is TGTGCCAGCAGCGAACAGGGGATTTTGGCCAAAAACATTCAGTACTTC.

Written as DNA, the CDR3 is TGTGCCAGCACATTTAGCGGGAGCTCGGCCTACGAGCAGTACTTC. Translated: CASTFSGSSAYEQYF. The chain recombines TRBV6-1 with TRBJ2-7, with 9 bases aligning to TRBD2. CDR1 is MNHNS and CDR2 is SASEGT in the germline V gene. CDR3 length: 15 amino acids. Trimming took 7 bases from V and 2 from J; bases not matched to a gene: 9.

The rearrangement uses TRBV2 and TRBJ2-5, with D tentatively TRBD1 (7 bases). Trimming stripped 9 bases from V and 9 bases from J, with 17 bases between. CDR3 length: 12 amino acids. Germline V gene sequence: CDR1 SNHLY, CDR2 FYNNEI. The CDR3 DNA reads TGTGCCAGACGGGGGACAGAGGGGCCCCAGTACTTC. This codes for CARRGTEGPQYF. The full variable domain, rest sourced from reference TRBV2 and TRBJ2-5, is EPEVTQTPSHQVTQMGQEVILRCVPISNHLYFYWYRQILGQKVEFLVSFYNNEISEKSEIFDDQFSVERPDGSNFTLKIRSTKLEDSAMYFCARRGTEGPQYFGPGTRLLVL.

The CDR3 region is CASSLDHRRGSTDTQYF. The DNA of the CDR3 is TGTGCCAGCAGCTTAGACCATCGGCGCGGTAGCACAGATACGCAGTATTTT. This chain connects TRBV7-2 to TRBJ2-3; D gene uncertain. Germline values: CDR1 SGHTA, CDR2 FQGNSA. Trimming took off 1 base at V and 0 bases at J, with 14 bases between the two ends. The CDR3 runs to 17 residues.

V usage is TRBV7-8 and J usage is TRBJ2-2, with D possibly being TRBD2 (6 bases). V lost 4 bases to trimming and J lost 5 bases, with 11 bases between them. The V gene's germline CDR1 is SGHVS and CDR2 FQNEAQ. The length of the CDR3 is 14 residues. The CDR3 is CASSWGDRTGELFF. CDR3 nucleotides: TGTGCCAGCAGCTGGGGGGACCGGACCGGGGAGCTGTTTTTT. The full variable domain, in which reference TRBV7-8 and TRBJ2-2 provide the parts outside the CDR3, is GAGVSQSPRYKVAKRGQDVALRCDPISGHVSLFWYQQALGQGPEFLTYFQNEAQLDKSGLPSDRFFAERPEGSVSTLKIQRTQQEDSAVYLCASSWGDRTGELFFGEGSRLTVL.

This clone was seen a single time. The genes are TRBV11-3 and TRBJ2-1; weak D call: TRBD2 (5 bases). Germline CDR1 is SGHNT and CDR2 is YENEEA. The V end was cut by 3 bases, the J end by 6 bases, with 12 bases between. The CDR3 runs to 14 residues. The CDR3 is CASSFDGNGNEQFF. CDR3 bases: TGTGCCAGCAGCTTCGACGGGAATGGCAATGAGCAGTTCTTC. The whole variable domain, remainder taken from reference TRBV11-3 and TRBJ2-1, is EAGVVQSPRYKIIEKKQPVAFWCNPISGHNTLYWYLQNLGQGPELLIRYENEEAVDDSQLPKDRFSAERLKGVDSTLKIQPAELGDSAVYLCASSFDGNGNEQFFGPGTRLTVL.

The chain combines TRBV19 with TRBJ2-7; TRBD2 is a possible D gene (6 bases). The germline gives CDR1 LNHDA, CDR2 SQIVND (reference sequence). The CDR3 contains 13 residues. The germline V and J ends were trimmed by 5 bases and 2 bases, with 10 bases remaining between them. The CDR3 here is CASSFGSPYEQYF. In DNA form, the CDR3 reads TGTGCCAGTAGTTTCGGGAGCCCCTACGAGCAGTACTTC.

In DNA, the CDR3 is TGTGCCAGCAGCCAAGAGTTAGTGGACTACGAGCAGTACTTC. Translating it yields CASSQELVDYEQYF. The chain employs TRBV4-2 and TRBJ2-5; D gene uncertain. The better agreement between TRBJ2-7 and the DNA end casts doubt on the J call. The V gene's germline CDR1 is LGHNA and CDR2 YNFKEQ. The CDR3 sequence is 14 residues long.

The V and J genes are TRBV28 and TRBJ2-5, with D tentatively TRBD1 (5 bases). The V end lost 6 bases, the J end lost 5 bases, and 19 bases lay between the germline ends. In germline, CDR1 is MDHEN, CDR2 SYDVKM. The CDR3 is 15 amino acids. The CDR3 sequence: CASSVVGVVEETQYF. Written as DNA, the CDR3 is TGTGCCAGCAGCGTGGTAGGGGTTGTAGAGGAGACCCAGTACTTC. The whole variable domain, remainder taken from reference TRBV28 and TRBJ2-5, is DVKVTQSSRYLVKRTGEKVFLECVQDMDHENMFWYRQDPGLGLRLIYFSYDVKMKEKGDIPEGYSVSREKKERFSLILESASTNQTSMYLCASSVVGVVEETQYFGPGTRLLVL.

The genes are TRBV19 and TRBJ2-7; 12 bases fit TRBD2. The CDR3 consists of 18 residues. Germline V CDR1 and CDR2: LNHDA, SQIVND (reference sequence). V lost 6 bases, J lost 1 base, and 13 bases stayed unmatched. The CDR3 DNA is TGTGCCAGTAGACGACTAGCGGGAGCACTGATTAGGTCCTACGAGCAGTACTTC. Translating gives CASRRLAGALIRSYEQYF.

This rearrangement joins TRBV6-1 to TRBJ2-5, with a tentative D call TRBD2 (7 bases). Germline V gene sequence: CDR1 MNHNS, CDR2 SASEGT. This CDR3 is built from 15 residues. V was shortened by 7 bases and J by 0 bases, with 15 bases between the two germline ends. The CDR3 protein is CASTGVGRDQETQYF. Written as DNA, the CDR3 is TGTGCCAGCACAGGGGTTGGGAGGGACCAAGAGACCCAGTACTTC.

This clone ranks as medium-sized. The V gene is TRBV2, the J gene TRBJ2-7; D is ambiguous. Trimming removed 1 base from V and 4 bases from J, with 14 bases in between. The CDR3 loop spans 15 amino acids. Germline loops: CDR1 SNHLY, CDR2 FYNNEI. The CDR3, as DNA: TGTGCCAGCAGTGAAGATGTGGGCGTCACTTACGAGCAGTACTTC. Translation: CASSEDVGVTYEQYF.

This clone appeared a single time. This chain joins TRBV7-2 and TRBJ1-1; 8 positions match TRBD1. The CDR3 length is 13 residues. The V gene end was trimmed by 5 bases and the J gene end by 12 bases; junction bases not matched to a gene: 11. CDR1 SGHTA and CDR2 FQGNSA come from the germline V gene. Here the CDR3 DNA reads TGTGCCAGCAGCCCCGAGGCGGGACAGGAGTCTTTCTTT. Its protein is CASSPEAGQESFF.

The chain couples TRBV6-5 to TRBJ1-2; a possible D gene is TRBD1 (6 bases). Germline CDR1 is MNHEY and CDR2 is SVGAGI. The CDR3 has 14 amino acids. Trimming removed 8 bases from V and 8 bases from J, with 21 bases in between. The CDR3 loop is CASRPRGTTSGYTF. CDR3 DNA: TGTGCCAGCCGCCCTAGGGGGACTACTAGCGGCTACACCTTC.

This clone was seen a few times. This chain's CDR3 is CASSLEEGGVTSGNTIYF. The CDR3 DNA is TGTGCCAGCAGTTTGGAAGAGGGGGGGGTCACCTCTGGAAACACCATATATTTT. The V gene is TRBV28, the J gene TRBJ1-3; D possibly corresponds to TRBD1 (6 bases). The CDR3 totals 18 residues. Germline CDR1 reads MDHEN; CDR2 reads SYDVKM. The V end lost 3 bases, the J end lost 0 bases, and 18 bases lay between the germline ends.

This chain joins TRBV28 and TRBJ1-2; 10 nucleotides align to TRBD1. Losses at the gene ends were 3 bases for V and 7 bases for J; bases not matched to a gene: 8. Germline V gene lookup returns CDR1 MDHEN and CDR2 SYDVKM. There are 15 residues in the CDR3. The CDR3 loop is CASSLQPGQGFGYTF. CDR3 coding DNA: TGTGCCAGCAGTTTGCAGCCGGGACAGGGGTTTGGCTACACCTTC.